Below are 16 T cell receptor beta chains sequenced from a single sample in a study of T-cell memory formation after mild COVID-19. MiXCR, applied by TCRdb to the 5' RACE reads, yields one record per CDR3 protein. The sample lists roughly 350,000 distinct CDR3 sequences; under 25% were seen once. The sequenced material came from PBMCs or a T cell subset sorted from them (not recorded which). The receptor source for this set is an adult woman who had mild COVID-19 (a few samples of this study predate the infection). Cell type and time point are not known.

The chain couples TRBV7-6 to TRBJ2-1; 10 bases fit TRBD2. The CDR3 is 16 amino acids. V shed 6 bases and J 0 bases; nucleotides not matched to a gene: 5. CDR1 SGHVS and CDR2 FNYEAQ come from the germline V gene. DNA for the CDR3: TGTGCCAGCAGGCCCAGCGGGAGGGCCTCCTACAATGAGCAGTTCTTC. It encodes CASRPSGRASYNEQFF. The full variable domain, with the rest looked up from reference TRBV7-6 and TRBJ2-1, is GAGVSQSPRYKVTKRGQDVALRCDPISGHVSLYWYRQALGQGPEFLTYFNYEAQQDKSGLPNDRFSAERPEGSISTLTIQRTEQRDSAMYRCASRPSGRASYNEQFFGPGTRLTVL.

This clonotype was seen more than once but under ten times. This rearrangement joins TRBV24-1 to TRBJ2-7; 7 bases align to TRBD1. V was clipped by 7 bases and J by 2 bases; unmatched bases: 7. The germline CDR1 and CDR2 sequences are KGHDR and SFDVKD. The CDR3 is 14 residues long. For the CDR3, the DNA is TGTGCCACCAGACAGGGGTGGGGACCCTACGAGCAGTACTTC. Residues: CATRQGWGPYEQYF.

This clonotype was counted ten times or more. The chain links TRBV3-1 to TRBJ2-7, with a tentative D call TRBD1 (6 bases). CDR1 and CDR2 from the germline V gene are LGHDT and YNNKEL (reference sequence). Trimming took off 2 bases at V and 0 bases at J, with 14 bases between the two ends. The CDR3 totals 16 residues. CDR3 sequence: CASSQSGQLVSYEQYF. The CDR3, as DNA: TGTGCCAGCAGCCAAAGCGGACAGCTAGTCTCCTACGAGCAGTACTTC.

The V gene is TRBV18, the J gene TRBJ1-1; 10 nucleotides line up with TRBD1. Germline trimming cut 4 bases from V and 1 base from J; bases unmatched to any gene: 6. CDR1 and CDR2 (germline): KGHSH, LQKENI. The CDR3 covers 16 residues. CDR3 residues: CASSHRDRGPNTEAFF. In nucleotides, the CDR3 is TGTGCCAGCTCACACCGGGACAGGGGACCGAACACTGAAGCTTTCTTT.

Remarks on this clonotype: Since a much larger clone is just one base distant, this may be a read error. This chain links TRBV20-1 with TRBJ1-5, with D perhaps TRBD1 (5 bases). The CDR3 has 16 residues. Germline CDR1 is DFQATT and CDR2 is SNEGSKA (reference sequence). CDR3 sequence (DNA): TGCAGTGCTAGGGAGCGGGGGATCTATAGCAATCACCCCCAGCATTTT. Translating it yields CSARERGIYSNHPQHF.

This chain's CDR3 is CASSLWTGYGYTF. CDR3 nucleotides: TGTGCCAGCAGCTTATGGACAGGGTACGGCTACACCTTC. The V call is TRBV7-3, the J call TRBJ1-2; 8 bases map to TRBD1. After removal of 2 bases from V and 8 bases from J, the junction contained 4 bases not matched to a gene. CDR3 size: 13 residues. The V gene's germline CDR1 is SGHTA and CDR2 FQGTGA.

The gene calls are TRBV12-3 or TRBV12-4 and TRBJ2-7, with D perhaps TRBD1 or TRBD2 (7 bases each). The germline V and J ends were trimmed by 6 bases and 3 bases, with 18 bases remaining between them. The CDR3 length is 15 residues. CDR3 in amino acids: CASSLPGGEDYEQYF. Written as DNA, the CDR3 is TGTGCCAGCAGCTTGCCAGGGGGGGAGGACTACGAGCAGTACTTC.

In its sample, this clonotype was seen a few times. This chain links TRBV11-2 with TRBJ1-4, with unresolved D. Trimming removed 4 bases from V and 5 bases from J, with 11 bases in between. There are 14 residues in the CDR3. CDR1 and CDR2 from the germline V gene are SGHAT and FQNNGV. CDR3 protein: CASSSNRENEKLFF. The CDR3 DNA is TGTGCCAGCAGCTCCAACCGGGAGAATGAAAAACTGTTTTTT.

The chain joins TRBV5-1 to TRBJ1-1; 9 bases map to TRBD1. With 0 bases clipped from V and 2 bases from J, the junction kept 5 bases outside the gene matches. In germline, CDR1 is SGHRS, CDR2 YFSETQ. The CDR3 is 16 amino acids. CDR3 sequence reads: CASSLVRTGANTEAFF. CDR3 bases: TGCGCCAGCAGCTTGGTTCGGACAGGGGCTAACACTGAAGCTTTCTTT.

The chain recombines TRBV12-2 with TRBJ2-7. TRBV12-2 is labeled a pseudogene. The CDR3 is 12 residues long. The CDR3 protein is CASRFRATEQYF. DNA for the CDR3: TGTGCAAGTCGCTTCCGCGCAACGGAGCAGTACTTC.

This clonotype was counted a few times. CDR3 residues: CSVERVRLTDTQYF. As DNA, the CDR3 is TGCAGCGTTGAAAGGGTCAGGCTTACAGATACGCAGTATTTT. This chain joins TRBV29-1 and TRBJ2-3; D gene unclear. Germline CDR1 and CDR2: SQVTM and ANQGSEA. The ends were cut back, 2 bases at V and 3 bases at J, with 12 bases in the middle. The CDR3 runs 14 residues.

This clonotype was seen once. The CDR3 protein is CASSVRSSYNEQFF. The CDR3 DNA reads as TGTGCCAGCAGCGTCCGAAGCTCCTACAATGAGCAGTTCTTC. The V gene is TRBV9, the J gene TRBJ2-1; D not certain. This CDR3 contains 14 residues. Germline V gene lookup returns CDR1 SGDLS and CDR2 YYNGEE. With 2 bases removed from V and 0 bases from J, the gap between germline ends came to 6 bases.

In this sample, this clonotype turned up a few times. The rearrangement joins TRBV5-1 to TRBJ2-1, with D tentatively TRBD2 (7 bases). V was trimmed by 6 bases and J by 6 bases, leaving 13 bases between them. There are 13 residues in the CDR3. The germline gives CDR1 SGHRS, CDR2 YFSETQ. The CDR3 reads CASMSGTINEQFF. The CDR3 DNA sequence: TGCGCCAGCATGAGCGGGACAATCAATGAGCAGTTCTTC.

In this sample, this clonotype turned up a few times. The chain carries TRBV5-6 and TRBJ1-1, with D uncertain. Germline CDR1 SGHDT, CDR2 YYEEEE. V lost 5 bases and J lost 7, with 15 bases in between. The CDR3 runs to 13 residues. Here the CDR3 reads CASSTLRLHEAFF. The CDR3 nucleotides are TGTGCCAGCAGTACCCTAAGACTGCATGAAGCTTTCTTT. Supplemented by reference TRBV5-6 and TRBJ1-1, the full variable domain reads DAGVTQSPTHLIKTRGQQVTLRCSPKSGHDTVSWYQQALGQGPQFIFQYYEEEERQRGNFPDRFSGHQFPNYSSELNVNALLLGDSALYLCASSTLRLHEAFFGQGTRLTVV.

This clonotype appeared many times. The chain uses TRBV11-2 and TRBJ1-5; 9 bases are shared with TRBD1. The CDR3 has 15 amino acids. V lost 5 bases and J lost 1; bases outside the gene matches: 3. Germline V gene data show CDR1 as SGHAT and CDR2 as FQNNGV. The CDR3 DNA follows: TGTGCCAGCAGCCCCGGGACAGGGAGCAATCAGCCCCAGCATTTT. Translated: CASSPGTGSNQPQHF.

In its sample, this clonotype was seen a few times. The chain links TRBV4-1 to TRBJ1-1; D not certain. CDR1 MGHRA and CDR2 YSYEKL come from the germline V gene. V shed 1 base and J shed 7 bases, with 4 bases lying between them. This CDR3 is built from 11 residues. The CDR3 sequence: CASSQAGEAFF. CDR3 DNA sequence: TGCGCCAGCAGCCAAGCGGGTGAAGCTTTCTTT.